This passage covers 25 T cell receptor beta chains from one sample sequenced in a study of graft-versus-host responses after intestinal transplantation. Sequenced by immunoSEQ multiplex PCR; TCRdb stores in-frame clones only, minus some. There are approximately 58,000 clones in the sample; 70% to 90% occur only once, and approximately 1.6% lies in the top ten. The sample was PBMCs, taken 26 days after transplant. The origin of the receptors is a human patient who received an intestinal transplant, so some T cells may come from the graft donor.

This clone was counted only a few times. The CDR3 nucleotides read TGTGCCAGCGGCAGGACGGGACTGCACGAGCAGTACTTC. It codes for CASGRTGLHEQYF. The gene calls are TRBV5-6 and TRBJ2-7; TRBD2 might be the D (6 bases). Trimming cost V 7 bases and J 5 bases, with 16 bases left between them. The CDR3 runs 13 residues. CDR1 and CDR2 (germline): SGHDT, YYEEEE.

The chain has TRBV30 and TRBJ1-2; D not resolved. Germline V CDR1 and CDR2: GTSNPN, SVGIG (reference sequence). This CDR3 contains 13 residues. Trimming stripped 3 bases from V and 5 bases from J, with 13 bases between. The CDR3 DNA reads TGTGCCTGGAGGCCCCAAAGCCTGTATGGCTACACCTTC. Translating gives CAWRPQSLYGYTF. The full variable domain, its missing parts supplied by reference TRBV30 and TRBJ1-2, is SQTIHQWPATLVQPVGSPLSLECTVEGTSNPNLYWYRQAAGRGLQLLFYSVGIGQISSEVPQNLSASRPQDRQFILSSKKLLLSDSGFYLCAWRPQSLYGYTFGSGTRLTVV.

J is TRBJ2-1 and V is TRBV7-9, with TRBD1 identical over 9 bases. Germline loops: CDR1 SEHNR, CDR2 FQNEAQ (reference sequence). The V gene end was trimmed by 5 bases and the J gene end by 9 bases; junction bases not matched to a gene: 11. This CDR3 contains 15 residues. The CDR3 nucleotides read TGTGCCAGCAGCGACCGGGACAGGGAGGTTGGTGAGCAGTTCTTC. This translates into CASSDRDREVGEQFF.

The chain uses TRBV28 and TRBJ2-7; D perhaps matches TRBD1 (6 bases). V was trimmed by 7 bases and J by 0 bases, leaving 16 bases between them. Germline V gene sequence: CDR1 MDHEN, CDR2 SYDVKM. This CDR3 region has 15 residues. The CDR3 region is CASTDIPGASYEQYF. In DNA, the CDR3 is TGTGCCAGCACCGATATCCCAGGGGCCTCCTACGAGCAGTACTTC. Supplemented by reference TRBV28 and TRBJ2-7, the full variable domain reads DVKVTQSSRYLVKRTGEKVFLECVQDMDHENMFWYRQDPGLGLRLIYFSYDVKMKEKGDIPEGYSVSREKKERFSLILESASTNQTSMYLCASTDIPGASYEQYFGPGTRLTVT.

The chain links TRBV28 to TRBJ2-2; 9 bases are a match to TRBD1. After removal of 2 bases from V and 7 bases from J, the junction contained 8 bases not matched to a gene. Germline values: CDR1 MDHEN, CDR2 SYDVKM. The CDR3 totals 16 residues. The CDR3 sequence: CASSLAEQGAVGELFF. In DNA, the CDR3 is TGTGCCAGCAGTTTAGCAGAACAGGGGGCTGTCGGGGAGCTGTTTTTT.

This rearrangement joins TRBV11-2 to TRBJ1-4; D gene ambiguous. CDR1 SGHAT and CDR2 FQNNGV come from the germline V gene. The ends were cut back, 5 bases at V and 8 bases at J, with 18 bases in the middle. The CDR3 runs to 15 residues. The CDR3 DNA sequence: TGTGCCAGCAGCACAACCGACTCACGAGGGGAAAAACTGTTTTTT. Amino acid sequence: CASSTTDSRGEKLFF.

The chain joins TRBV27 to TRBJ2-1; tentative D call: TRBD1 (7 bases). Trimming left V 2 bases short and J 7 bases short, with 12 bases between. CDR3 length equals 14 residues. Germline V lookup: CDR1 MNHEY, CDR2 SMNVEV (reference sequence). This CDR3 is CASSLGQGGNEQFF. The CDR3 nucleotides are TGTGCCAGCAGTTTAGGGCAGGGGGGAAATGAGCAGTTCTTC.

The chain combines TRBV9 with TRBJ2-1, with 9 bases that match TRBD2. This CDR3 contains 17 residues. V lost 0 bases, J lost 8 bases, and 12 bases stayed unmatched. Germline CDR1 is SGDLS and CDR2 is YYNGEE. The CDR3, as DNA: TGTGCCAGCAGCGTAGACCTTGCGGGGGGGTTGGTCGATGAGCAGTTCTTC. Protein sequence: CASSVDLAGGLVDEQFF. The variable domain in full, completed from reference TRBV9 and TRBJ2-1, reads DSGVTQTPKHLITATGQRVTLRCSPRSGDLSVYWYQQSLDQGLQFLIQYYNGEERAKGNILERFSAQQFPDLHSELNLSSLELGDSALYFCASSVDLAGGLVDEQFFGPGTRLTVL.

The chain recombines TRBV6-1 with TRBJ1-3; 8 nucleotides align to TRBD1. Looked up from germline, CDR1 is MNHNS and CDR2 is SASEGT. The length of the CDR3 is 16 residues. Trimming cost V 2 bases and J 2 bases; bases outside gene matches: 5. CDR3 DNA: TGTGCCAGCAGTGAATCCGAGACAGGGGCTGGAAACACCATATATTTT. Translated: CASSESETGAGNTIYF.

J is TRBJ2-7 and V is TRBV28; D possibly corresponds to TRBD1 (6 bases). Trimming cost V 5 bases and J 2 bases, with 19 bases left between them. The germline V gene has CDR1 MDHEN and CDR2 SYDVKM. The CDR3 consists of 16 residues. CDR3 sequence (DNA): TGTGCCAGCAGTCTCCTATCCGGGACACCTGCCTACGAGCAGTACTTC. Amino acid sequence: CASSLLSGTPAYEQYF. Filled out from reference TRBV28 and TRBJ2-7, the complete variable domain reads DVKVTQSSRYLVKRTGEKVFLECVQDMDHENMFWYRQDPGLGLRLIYFSYDVKMKEKGDIPEGYSVSREKKERFSLILESASTNQTSMYLCASSLLSGTPAYEQYFGPGTRLTVT.

The chain recombines TRBV27 with TRBJ2-1; no firm D call. The CDR3 spans 14 residues. Germline lookup yields CDR1 MNHEY and CDR2 SMNVEV (reference sequence). The V gene lost 3 bases and the J gene lost 0 bases, with 6 bases spanning the gap. CDR3 nucleotide sequence: TGTGCCAGCAGTTTGCTAGTCTCCTACAATGAGCAGTTCTTC. Translated, it gives CASSLLVSYNEQFF.

The gene calls are TRBV4-2 and TRBJ2-1, with 9 bases fitting TRBD2. With V trimmed by 6 bases and J by 6 bases, 9 bases remained unmatched. The CDR3 is made up of 15 amino acids. Germline V gene data show CDR1 as LGHNA and CDR2 as YNFKEQ. CDR3 sequence reads: CASREGRGGRNEQFF. CDR3 nucleotides: TGTGCCAGCAGGGAAGGGCGGGGGGGCCGCAATGAGCAGTTCTTC.

The DNA for the CDR3 is TGTGCCAGCAGCTTAGGGTCAGGGGCCGAGCAGTACGTC. It specifies CASSLGSGAEQYV. The chain employs TRBV11-2 and TRBJ2-7; the D gene is possibly TRBD1 (6 bases). Trimming pared 1 base from V and 6 bases from J, leaving 10 bases between. Looked up from germline, CDR1 is SGHAT and CDR2 is FQNNGV. CDR3 length: 13 amino acids.

V and J are TRBV27 and TRBJ2-7; the D gene is possibly TRBD2 (6 bases). Germline CDR1 and CDR2: MNHEY and SMNVEV (reference sequence). The CDR3 sequence is 13 residues long. Trimming pared 5 bases from V and 4 bases from J, leaving 12 bases between. The CDR3 loop reads CASSKFRGYEQYF. The CDR3 nucleotides read TGTGCCAGCAGTAAATTCCGGGGGTACGAGCAGTACTTC.

This sequence joins TRBV7-8 and TRBJ1-2, with unresolved D. The V and J ends lost 2 bases and 5 bases respectively, with 15 bases between them. The CDR3 consists of 15 residues. Germline V lookup: CDR1 SGHVS, CDR2 FQNEAQ. This CDR3 is CASSLFKSDSYGYTF. The CDR3 nucleotides are TGTGCCAGCAGCTTATTCAAAAGTGACTCATATGGCTACACCTTC.

The chain uses TRBV7-8 and TRBJ2-1; D unclear. Per the germline V gene, CDR1 is SGHVS and CDR2 is FQNEAQ. The V end was cut by 1 base, the J end by 8 bases, with 18 bases between. This CDR3 region has 16 residues. The CDR3 region is CASSLGLTPPVDEQFF. The DNA for the CDR3 is TGTGCCAGCAGCTTAGGGTTGACTCCACCTGTCGATGAGCAGTTCTTC. Using reference TRBV7-8 and TRBJ2-1 for the parts outside the CDR3, the full variable domain is GAGVSQSPRYKVAKRGQDVALRCDPISGHVSLFWYQQALGQGPEFLTYFQNEAQLDKSGLPSDRFFAERPEGSVSTLKIQRTQQEDSAVYLCASSLGLTPPVDEQFFGPGTRLTVL.

The rearrangement uses TRBV6-1 and TRBJ2-5; a weak D match, TRBD2 (5 bases). Germline V gene lookup returns CDR1 MNHNS and CDR2 SASEGT. V lost 2 bases and J 2 bases, leaving 12 bases between the germline ends. The CDR3 length is 15 residues. The CDR3 reads CASSERDWTQETQYF. DNA of the CDR3: TGTGCCAGCAGTGAAAGGGATTGGACTCAAGAGACCCAGTACTTC.

This clone was picked up one time. The J gene is TRBJ2-2, the V gene TRBV27; D ambiguous. Trimming shortened V by 4 bases and J by 3 bases, and 3 bases separated the two germline ends. Germline CDR1 MNHEY, CDR2 SMNVEV (reference sequence). The CDR3 has 12 residues. The CDR3 region is CASSSDTGELFF. CDR3 sequence (DNA): TGTGCCAGCAGTTCGGACACCGGGGAGCTGTTTTTT.

The CDR3 sequence is CASSLFEGDNEKLFF. The CDR3 nucleotides read TGTGCCAGCAGCTTGTTCGAAGGGGATAATGAAAAACTGTTTTTT. The genes are TRBV5-6 and TRBJ1-4, with a possible D match to TRBD1 (5 bases). Trimming pared 1 base from V and 4 bases from J, leaving 11 bases between. CDR1 is SGHDT, CDR2 YYEEEE, per germline. This CDR3 contains 15 residues.

The chain couples TRBV27 to TRBJ2-1; 7 bases line up with TRBD2. Germline V gene lookup returns CDR1 MNHEY and CDR2 SMNVEV (reference sequence). The CDR3 has 16 residues. V was clipped by 4 bases and J by 4 bases; unmatched bases: 10. CDR3 amino acids: CASSSPARGDYNEQFF. CDR3 nucleotides: TGTGCCAGCAGTTCCCCGGCTCGGGGGGATTACAATGAGCAGTTCTTC.

V usage is TRBV9 and J usage is TRBJ1-1; 7 bases line up with TRBD1. With V trimmed by 0 bases and J by 3 bases, 8 bases remained unmatched. Per germline, CDR1 SGDLS and CDR2 YYNGEE. The CDR3 totals 16 residues. CDR3 nucleotides: TGTGCCAGCAGCGTAGGGTCGACAGGGTTAGACACTGAAGCTTTCTTT. Its protein is CASSVGSTGLDTEAFF.

This clone was counted a single time. The J gene is TRBJ2-5, the V gene TRBV4-2; 7 nucleotides agree with TRBD1. Germline values: CDR1 LGHNA, CDR2 YNFKEQ. The J segment lost 2 bases and the V segment lost 4 bases, leaving 7 bases of the junction unmatched. This CDR3 spans 15 amino acids. The DNA for the CDR3 is TGTGCCAGCAGCCGAAACAGGGGCGGGCAAGAGACCCAGTACTTC. This encodes CASSRNRGGQETQYF.

This clone was seen only a few times. DNA of the CDR3: TGTGCCAGCAGTTTAACGGCCCCGCGAGGGGCTTTCTTT. It codes for CASSLTAPRGAFF. The V gene is TRBV28, the J gene TRBJ1-1; D is uncertain. V gave up 2 bases and J gave up 11 bases, with 15 bases separating them. The CDR3 contains 13 residues. Germline loops: CDR1 MDHEN, CDR2 SYDVKM.

CDR3 DNA: TGTGCCAGCACCGAGATGACAGGGAACACTGAAGCTTTCTTT. This gives the protein CASTEMTGNTEAFF. This chain joins TRBV6-1 and TRBJ1-1, with D possibly being TRBD1 (6 bases). Germline V gene data show CDR1 as MNHNS and CDR2 as SASEGT. This CDR3 has 14 amino acids. Between the trimmed V and J ends, which lost 7 bases and 1 base, there was a span of 13 bases.

This chain joins TRBV5-1 and TRBJ2-5; 10 bases line up with TRBD2. This CDR3 contains 16 residues. Germline V gives CDR1 SGHRS, CDR2 YFSETQ. The V segment lost 0 bases and the J segment 2 bases; nucleotides outside the gene matches: 4. The CDR3 DNA sequence: TGCGCCAGCAGCTTGGAGGCTAGCGGGGGTCAAGAGACCCAGTACTTC. Encoded protein: CASSLEASGGQETQYF.